This T cell receptor beta chain emerged from a study of blood T cell repertoires in COVID-19. Across the study: The cDNA or gDNA used as material had been derived from T cells, B-cell-depleted T cells, or PBMCs.

Profiling relied on immunoSEQ multiplex PCR, and the TCRdb table lists in-frame clones only, not all of them. The sample consists of about 230,000 clones, around four fifths of them appearing once. V dropped 4 bases and J dropped 1 base, with 11 bases sitting between them. Germline V lookup: CDR1 LGHDT, CDR2 YNNKEL (reference sequence). The CDR3 spans 14 residues. The gene calls are TRBV3-1 (or the pseudogene TRBV3-2) and TRBJ2-7; D is uncertain. Material for sequencing was peripheral blood. The source of this sequence is a woman in her 70s with active or convalescent COVID-19. Here the CDR3 reads CASSPPLRSYEQYF. DNA for the CDR3: TGTGCCAGCAGCCCTCCCCTCCGTTCCTACGAGCAGTACTTC.